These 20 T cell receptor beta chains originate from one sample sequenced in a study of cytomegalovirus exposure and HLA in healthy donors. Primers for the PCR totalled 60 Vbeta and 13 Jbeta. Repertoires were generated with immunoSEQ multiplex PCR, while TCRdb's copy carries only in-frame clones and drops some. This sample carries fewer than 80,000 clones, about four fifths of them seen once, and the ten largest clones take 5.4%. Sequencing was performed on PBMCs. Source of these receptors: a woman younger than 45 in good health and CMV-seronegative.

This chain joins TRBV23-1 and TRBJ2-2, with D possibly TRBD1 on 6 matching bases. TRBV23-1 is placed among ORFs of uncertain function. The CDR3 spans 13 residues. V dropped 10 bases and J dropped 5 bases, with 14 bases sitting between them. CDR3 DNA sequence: TGCGCCAACCGGGACACCCAGACCGGGGAGCTGTTTTTT. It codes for CANRDTQTGELFF.

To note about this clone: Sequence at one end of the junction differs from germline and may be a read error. CDR3 region: CATSRSGQPYEQYF. The CDR3 DNA reads TGTGCCACCAGTAGATCGGGACAGCCCTACGAGCAGTACTTC. The V and J genes are TRBV28 and TRBJ2-7, with TRBD1 matching over 7 bases. This CDR3 has 14 amino acids. Germline CDR1 MDHEN, CDR2 SYDVKM.

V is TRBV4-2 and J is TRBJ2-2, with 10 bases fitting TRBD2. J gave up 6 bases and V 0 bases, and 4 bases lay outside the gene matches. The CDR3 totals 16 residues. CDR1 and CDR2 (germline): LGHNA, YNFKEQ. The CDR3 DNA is TGTGCCAGCAGCCAAGAACTAGCGGGAAATGCCGGGGAGCTGTTTTTT. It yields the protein CASSQELAGNAGELFF.

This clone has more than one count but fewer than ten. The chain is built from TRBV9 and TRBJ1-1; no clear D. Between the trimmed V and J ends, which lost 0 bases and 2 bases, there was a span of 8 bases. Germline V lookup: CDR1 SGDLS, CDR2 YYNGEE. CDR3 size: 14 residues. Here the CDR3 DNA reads TGTGCCAGCAGCGTAGCAGAATTTAACACTGAAGCTTTCTTT. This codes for CASSVAEFNTEAFF.

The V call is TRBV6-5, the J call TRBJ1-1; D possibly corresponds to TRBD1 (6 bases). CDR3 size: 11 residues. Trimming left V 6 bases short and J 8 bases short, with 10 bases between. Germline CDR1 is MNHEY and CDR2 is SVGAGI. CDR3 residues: CASRLQGEAFF. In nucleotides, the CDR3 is TGTGCCAGCAGGCTACAGGGCGAAGCTTTCTTT.

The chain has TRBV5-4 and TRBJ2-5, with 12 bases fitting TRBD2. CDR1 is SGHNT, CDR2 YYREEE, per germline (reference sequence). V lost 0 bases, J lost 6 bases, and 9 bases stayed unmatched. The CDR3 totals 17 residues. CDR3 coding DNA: TGTGCCAGCAGCTTGGGGACTAGCGGGACTCGCGCCAAGACCCAGTACTTC. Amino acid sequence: CASSLGTSGTRAKTQYF.

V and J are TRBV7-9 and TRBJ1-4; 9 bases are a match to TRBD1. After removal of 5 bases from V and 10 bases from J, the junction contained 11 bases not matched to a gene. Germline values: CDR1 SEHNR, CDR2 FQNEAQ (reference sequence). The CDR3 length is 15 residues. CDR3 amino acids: CASSPRDRAEGKLFF. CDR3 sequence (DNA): TGTGCCAGCAGCCCAAGGGACAGGGCCGAGGGAAAACTGTTTTTT.

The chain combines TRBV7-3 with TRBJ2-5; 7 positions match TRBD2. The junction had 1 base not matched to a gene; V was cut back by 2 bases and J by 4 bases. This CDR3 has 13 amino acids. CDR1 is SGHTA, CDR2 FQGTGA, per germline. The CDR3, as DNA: TGTGCCAGCAGCTTAGGGGGGGGAGAGACCCAGTACTTC. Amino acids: CASSLGGGETQYF.

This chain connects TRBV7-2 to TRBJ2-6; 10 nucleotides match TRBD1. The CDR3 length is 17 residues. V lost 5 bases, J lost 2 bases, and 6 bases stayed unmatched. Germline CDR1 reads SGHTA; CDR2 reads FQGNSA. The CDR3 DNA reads TGTGCCAGCAGCCTATTCGGGACAGGGGCTGGGGCCAACGTCCTGACTTTC. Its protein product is CASSLFGTGAGANVLTF.

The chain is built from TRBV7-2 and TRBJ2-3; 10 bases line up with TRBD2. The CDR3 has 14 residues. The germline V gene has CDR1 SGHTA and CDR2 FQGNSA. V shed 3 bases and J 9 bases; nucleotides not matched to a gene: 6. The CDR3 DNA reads TGTGCCAGCAGCTTTAGCGGGAGGCAGGAAACGCAGTATTTT. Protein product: CASSFSGRQETQYF.

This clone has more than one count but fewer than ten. The DNA for the CDR3 is TGTGCCAGCACCCGGGGGGCGGGAGTTGCAGATACGCAGTATTTT. Its protein is CASTRGAGVADTQYF. This rearrangement joins TRBV13 to TRBJ2-3, with D possibly being TRBD2 (7 bases). V lost 7 bases, J lost 4 bases, and 18 bases lay in between. Germline loops: CDR1 PRHDT, CDR2 FYEKMQ (reference sequence). The CDR3 has 15 residues.

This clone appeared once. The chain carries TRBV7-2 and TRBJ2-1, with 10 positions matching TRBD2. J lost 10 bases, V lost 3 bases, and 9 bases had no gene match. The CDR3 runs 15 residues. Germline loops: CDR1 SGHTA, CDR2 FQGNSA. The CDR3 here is CASSFRTSGRGEQFF. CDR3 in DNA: TGTGCCAGCAGCTTCCGGACTAGCGGAAGGGGGGAGCAGTTCTTC.

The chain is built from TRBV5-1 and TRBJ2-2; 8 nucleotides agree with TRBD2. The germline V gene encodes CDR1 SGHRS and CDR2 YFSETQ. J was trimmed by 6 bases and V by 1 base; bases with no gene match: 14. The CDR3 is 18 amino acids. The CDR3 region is CASSLNSGISEAAGELFF. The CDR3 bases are TGCGCCAGCAGCTTGAATAGCGGGATATCCGAAGCCGCCGGGGAGCTGTTTTTT.

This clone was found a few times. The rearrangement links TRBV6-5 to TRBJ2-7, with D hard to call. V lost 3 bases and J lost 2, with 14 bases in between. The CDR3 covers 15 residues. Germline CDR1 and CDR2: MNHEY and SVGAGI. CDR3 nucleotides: TGTGCCAGCAGTTATAGAAGTGAATACGCCTACGAGCAGTACTTC. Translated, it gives CASSYRSEYAYEQYF.

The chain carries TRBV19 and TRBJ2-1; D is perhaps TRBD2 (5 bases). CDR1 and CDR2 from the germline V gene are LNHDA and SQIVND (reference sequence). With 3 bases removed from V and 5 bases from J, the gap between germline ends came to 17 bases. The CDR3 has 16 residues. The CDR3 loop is CASSMGRRGWHNEQFF. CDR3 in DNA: TGTGCCAGTAGTATGGGCCGTAGAGGGTGGCACAATGAGCAGTTCTTC. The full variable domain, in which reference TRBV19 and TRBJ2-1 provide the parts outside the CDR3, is DGGITQSPKYLFRKEGQNVTLSCEQNLNHDAMYWYRQDPGQGLRLIYYSQIVNDFQKGDIAEGYSVSREKKESFPLTVTSAQKNPTAFYLCASSMGRRGWHNEQFFGPGTRLTVL.

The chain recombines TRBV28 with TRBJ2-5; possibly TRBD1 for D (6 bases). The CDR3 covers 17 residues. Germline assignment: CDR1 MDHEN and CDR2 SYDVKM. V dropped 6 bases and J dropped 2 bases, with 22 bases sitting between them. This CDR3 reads CASSPFIAGVLQETQYF. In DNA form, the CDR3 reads TGTGCCAGCAGCCCCTTTATTGCAGGGGTGTTACAAGAGACCCAGTACTTC.

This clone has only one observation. The CDR3 sequence is CASREGQGSNEQFF. Written as DNA, the CDR3 is TGCGCCAGCAGGGAAGGACAGGGGTCCAATGAGCAGTTCTTC. The chain has TRBV5-1 and TRBJ2-1; 9 bases are a match to TRBD1. The CDR3 is 14 amino acids. The V segment lost 5 bases and the J segment 6 bases; nucleotides outside the gene matches: 6. Looked up from germline, CDR1 is SGHRS and CDR2 is YFSETQ.

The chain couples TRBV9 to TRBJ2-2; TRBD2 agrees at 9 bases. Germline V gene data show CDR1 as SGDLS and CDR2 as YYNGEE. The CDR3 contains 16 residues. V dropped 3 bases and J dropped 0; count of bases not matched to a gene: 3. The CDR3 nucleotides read TGTGCCAGCAGCGATCTAGCGGGACCGAACACCGGGGAGCTGTTTTTT. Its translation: CASSDLAGPNTGELFF.

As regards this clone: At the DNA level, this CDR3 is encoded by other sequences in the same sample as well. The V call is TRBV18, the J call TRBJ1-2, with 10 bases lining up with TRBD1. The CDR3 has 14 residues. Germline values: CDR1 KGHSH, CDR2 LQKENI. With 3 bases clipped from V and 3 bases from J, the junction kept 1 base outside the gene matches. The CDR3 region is CASSPGTGDYGYTF. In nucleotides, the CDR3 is TGTGCCAGCTCACCCGGGACAGGGGACTATGGCTACACCTTC.

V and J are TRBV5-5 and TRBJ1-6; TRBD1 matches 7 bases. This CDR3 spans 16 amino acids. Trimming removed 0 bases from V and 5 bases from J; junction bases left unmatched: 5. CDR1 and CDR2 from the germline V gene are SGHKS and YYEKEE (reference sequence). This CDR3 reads CASSLGTGFDNSPLHF. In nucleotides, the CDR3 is TGTGCCAGCAGCTTGGGGACAGGTTTCGATAATTCACCCCTCCACTTT.